The clone carrying this T cell receptor beta chain was counted a few times. Its antigen is still unknown. The sample originates from a study of T cell repertoires in cytomegalovirus infection. Study background: Both recently identified HLA-C-restricted and well-studied HLA-B-restricted CMV epitopes were used in the study. Signatures in public TCR beta sequences pointed to both CMV infection and matching HLA type.

TCRdb processed the reads anew with MiXCR; each CDR3 protein has one entry. Here the sample spans hundreds of thousands of distinct CDR3 sequences, 42% being singletons. General study results and limits: The ex vivo response was dominated by HLA-C-restricted CMV-specific TCR beta clonotypes. There were carriers of CMV plus the relevant HLA, and cumulative public TCR beta family frequency identified them.

This clonotype was obtained from a human donor in good health (CMV status not recorded). Some clones in this sample may be carry-over from other donors' samples. The sequenced sample was cultured PBMCs, obtained from culture after CMV antigen stimulation.

CDR3 loop: CASSLASGGRGTQYF. Here the CDR3 DNA reads TGTGCCAGCAGCTTAGCTAGCGGGGGGCGGGGTACGCAGTATTTT. The rearrangement links TRBV7-2 to TRBJ2-3; TRBD2 aligns across 10 bases. The germline CDR1 and CDR2 sequences are SGHTA and FQGNSA. The CDR3 length is 15 residues. J lost 8 bases, V lost 0 bases, and 5 bases had no gene match. Combining the CDR3 with reference TRBV7-2 and TRBJ2-3 gives the whole variable domain GAGVSQSPSNKVTEKGKDVELRCDPISGHTALYWYRQSLGQGLEFLIYFQGNSAPDKSGLPSDRFSAERTGGSVSTLTIQRTQQEDSAVYLCASSLASGGRGTQYFGPGTRLTVL.